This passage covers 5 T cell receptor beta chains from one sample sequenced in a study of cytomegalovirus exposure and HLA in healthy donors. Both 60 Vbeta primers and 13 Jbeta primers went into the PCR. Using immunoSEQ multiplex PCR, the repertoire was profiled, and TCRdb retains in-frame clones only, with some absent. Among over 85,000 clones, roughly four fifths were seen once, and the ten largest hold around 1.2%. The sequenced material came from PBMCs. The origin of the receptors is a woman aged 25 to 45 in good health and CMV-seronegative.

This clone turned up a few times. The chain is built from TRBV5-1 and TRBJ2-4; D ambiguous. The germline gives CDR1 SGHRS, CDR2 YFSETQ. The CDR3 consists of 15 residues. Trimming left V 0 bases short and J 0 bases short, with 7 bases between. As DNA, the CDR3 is TGCGCCAGCAGCTTGGGCGGCCTAGCCAAAAACATTCAGTACTTC. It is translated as CASSLGGLAKNIQYF.

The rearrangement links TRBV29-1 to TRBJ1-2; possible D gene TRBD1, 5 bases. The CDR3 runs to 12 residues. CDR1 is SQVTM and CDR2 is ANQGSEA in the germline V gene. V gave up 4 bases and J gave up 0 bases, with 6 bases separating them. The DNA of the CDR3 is TGCAGCGTTGTACAGGCTAACTATGGCTACACCTTC. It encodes CSVVQANYGYTF.

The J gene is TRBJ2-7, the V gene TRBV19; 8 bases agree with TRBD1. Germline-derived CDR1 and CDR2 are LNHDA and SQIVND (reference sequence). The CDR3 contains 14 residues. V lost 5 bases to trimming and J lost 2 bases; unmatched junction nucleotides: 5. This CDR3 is CASSLRTGTYEQYF. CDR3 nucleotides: TGTGCCAGTAGTTTGCGGACAGGGACCTACGAGCAGTACTTC.

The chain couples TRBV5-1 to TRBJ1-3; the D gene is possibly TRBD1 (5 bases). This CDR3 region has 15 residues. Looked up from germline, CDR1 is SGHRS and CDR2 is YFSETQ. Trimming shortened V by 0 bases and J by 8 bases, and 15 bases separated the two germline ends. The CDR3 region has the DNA TGCGCCAGCAGCTTGGACGGAGCCGGGGGAGACACCATATATTTT. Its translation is CASSLDGAGGDTIYF. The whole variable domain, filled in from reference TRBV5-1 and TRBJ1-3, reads KAGVTQTPRYLIKTRGQQVTLSCSPISGHRSVSWYQQTPGQGLQFLFEYFSETQRNKGNFPGRFSGRQFSNSRSEMNVSTLELGDSALYLCASSLDGAGGDTIYFGEGSWLTVV.

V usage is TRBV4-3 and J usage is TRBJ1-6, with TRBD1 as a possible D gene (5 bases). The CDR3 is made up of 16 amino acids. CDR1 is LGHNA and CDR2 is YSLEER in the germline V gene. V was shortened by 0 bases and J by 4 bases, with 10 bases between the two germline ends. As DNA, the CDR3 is TGCGCCAGCAGCCAAGAGCGGGGGACGTATAATTCACCCCTCCACTTT. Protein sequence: CASSQERGTYNSPLHF.